This T cell receptor beta chain was identified in a study of blood T cell repertoires in COVID-19. Whole-study context: Donors in the United States, Italy and Spain gave samples during acute or convalescent COVID-19. T cells, B-cell-depleted T cells, or PBMCs supplied cDNA or gDNA.

In terms of age and location, participants ranged from roughly 18 to 90 years and lived in about two dozen US areas. In assigning cohorts, the study relied on participant-reported clinical history. Data came from immunoSEQ multiplex PCR; TCRdb stores just in-frame clones and leaves some out. The sample includes around 420,000 clones, around 90% of them seen just once. Germline V gene lookup returns CDR1 LNHDA and CDR2 SQIVND (reference sequence). The CDR3 is 16 residues long. V was clipped by 7 bases and J by 7 bases; unmatched bases: 13. This clonotype originated in a woman in her 40s with acute COVID-19. Sequencing was done on a sample of PBMCs or T cells enriched from blood (not recorded which). The chain has TRBV19 and TRBJ1-4; 9 nucleotides agree with TRBD1. The CDR3 coding sequence is TGTGCCAGTAACCCCCCGGGGAACAGGGGGCCTGAAAAACTGTTTTTT. It encodes CASNPPGNRGPEKLFF.